Presented here are 21 T cell receptor beta chains from one specimen sequenced in a study of tumor-infiltrating lymphocytes in primary liver carcinoma. Making TCR beta cDNA involved approximately 520 ng total RNA and a constant-region primer. Slightly modified ARM-PCR served as the procedure for the TCR beta libraries. These libraries came from three rounds of nested multiplex PCR. With TRBV1-TRBV30 forward primers and a C-beta reverse primer, the first two PCR rounds were run for roughly 10 cycles each. A single record per CDR3 protein comes from TCRdb applying MiXCR to the multiplex PCR reads. The sample holds approximately 120,000 distinct CDR3 sequences, 55% to 75% seen once. It was from about 19-30 mg of unsorted bulk tissue that RNA and DNA were co-extracted. Specimen: liver tumor tissue from sampling region 3. Subset reported: tumor region T3, left-lateral pole. The receptor set was obtained from a woman aged 60-75 years with primary liver carcinoma and hepatitis B virus infection.

This clonotype was counted only a few times. At one of its ends the junction is not consistent with the germline gene, which may arise from a read error. The CDR3 DNA sequence: TGTGTCAGCAGTTACCGGGGGGGCGTTCAGCCCCAGCATTTT. Translating gives CVSSYRGGVQPQHF. The chain is built from TRBV6-5 and TRBJ1-5, with a possible D match to TRBD1 (6 bases). The CDR3 extends over 14 amino acids. Germline CDR1 reads MNHEY; CDR2 reads SVGAGI.

Concerning this clonotype: A single base separates this from a much larger clone, so it may be a read error. This chain connects TRBV5-4 to TRBJ2-1; 8 bases match TRBD1. The CDR3 totals 14 residues. Germline loops: CDR1 SGHNT, CDR2 YYREEE (reference sequence). V lost 4 bases, J lost 7 bases, and 7 bases stayed unmatched. CDR3 region: CASSPGQDRNEQFF. CDR3 nucleotide sequence: TGTGCCAGCAGCCCGGGACAGGATAGGAATGAGCAGTTCTTC.

Concerning this clonotype itself: Germline is not matched at one junction end, which may reflect a read error. The chain joins TRBV7-9 to TRBJ2-7; 10 nucleotides match TRBD1. The CDR3 totals 15 residues. Germline values: CDR1 SEHNR, CDR2 FQNEAQ (reference sequence). The CDR3 DNA sequence: TGTGCCAGCAGCCCTGACAGGGGGCGCTCGGACGAGCATTGCTTC. It specifies CASSPDRGRSDEHCF.

For this clonotype: The junction departs from the called germline gene at one end, perhaps through a read error. This rearrangement joins TRBV19 to TRBJ2-2, with 8 positions matching TRBD2. The CDR3 extends over 17 amino acids. CDR1 is LNHDA and CDR2 is SQIVND in the germline V gene (reference sequence). In DNA, the CDR3 is TGTACCAGTAGTCCAGAAGGGACTAGTCTTAGGACGGGGGAGCTGTTTTTT. This translates into CTSSPEGTSLRTGELFF.

On this clonotype: Sequence at one end of the junction differs from germline and may be a read error. This chain joins TRBV11-2 and TRBJ2-3; maybe TRBD2 (6 bases). CDR3 size: 17 residues. In germline, CDR1 is SGHAT, CDR2 FQNNGV. The CDR3 loop is CAGSLAGWRTSTATQYF. The CDR3 nucleotides read TGTGCCGGCAGCTTAGCCGGGTGGCGAACTAGCACAGCTACGCAGTATTTT.

This clonotype appeared a few times. J is TRBJ1-1 and V is TRBV5-1, with D possibly TRBD1 on 5 matching bases. This CDR3 contains 14 residues. Germline V gene sequence: CDR1 SGHRS, CDR2 YFSETQ. The ends were cut back, 6 bases at V and 1 base at J, with 13 bases in the middle. Here the CDR3 DNA reads TGCGCCAGCATGCGTGGGGACCGGAACACTGAAGCTTTCTTT. This sequence encodes CASMRGDRNTEAFF. The full variable domain, with the rest looked up from reference TRBV5-1 and TRBJ1-1, is KAGVTQTPRYLIKTRGQQVTLSCSPISGHRSVSWYQQTPGQGLQFLFEYFSETQRNKGNFPGRFSGRQFSNSRSEMNVSTLELGDSALYLCASMRGDRNTEAFFGQGTRLTVV.

Turning to this clonotype: A read error is likely, as this CDR3 ends without the conserved phenylalanine or tryptophan. The V gene is TRBV12-3 or TRBV12-4, the J gene TRBJ2-3, with D unresolved. The CDR3 length is 14 residues. Between the trimmed V and J ends, which lost 5 bases and 0 bases, there was a span of 9 bases. The CDR3 sequence: CASSPGGSTDTQYI. CDR3 coding DNA: TGTGCCAGCAGTCCCGGTGGTAGCACAGATACGCAGTATATT.

With respect to this clonotype: An end of the junction does not agree with germline; a read error may underlie this. The J gene is TRBJ1-5, the V gene TRBV12-3 or TRBV12-4; TRBD1 is a possible D gene (5 bases). The CDR3 length is 17 residues. The DNA of the CDR3 is TGTGCCAGCAGTTTTTTAGGGGCGAGGTATAGCCATCAGCCCCGGCATTTT. Protein sequence: CASSFLGARYSHQPRHF.

This clonotype was seen at least ten times. The chain couples TRBV12-3 or TRBV12-4 to TRBJ2-2; the match to TRBD1 covers 7 bases. The CDR3 consists of 14 residues. J gave up 5 bases and V 9 bases, and 9 bases lay outside the gene matches. This chain's CDR3 is CASTGDRRTGELFF. The CDR3 DNA reads as TGTGCCAGTACAGGGGACCGTAGAACCGGGGAGCTGTTTTTT.

This clonotype was picked up many times. The rearrangement joins TRBV5-4 to TRBJ2-3, with D perhaps assigned TRBD1 or TRBD2 (5 bases each). V shed 2 bases and J shed 5 bases, with 12 bases lying between them. The CDR3 runs to 14 residues. Germline-derived CDR1 and CDR2 are SGHNT and YYREEE (reference sequence). The CDR3 protein is CASSFLGAGDTQYF. The CDR3 DNA is TGTGCCAGCAGCTTTCTCGGGGCGGGAGATACGCAGTATTTT. The full variable domain, rest sourced from reference TRBV5-4 and TRBJ2-3, is ETGVTQSPTHLIKTRGQQVTLRCSSQSGHNTVSWYQQALGQGPQFIFQYYREEENGRGNFPPRFSGLQFPNYSSELNVNALELDDSALYLCASSFLGAGDTQYFGPGTRLTVL.

This sequence joins TRBV11-2 and TRBJ2-1; D is undetermined. The V end lost 0 bases, the J end lost 2 bases, and 11 bases lay between the germline ends. The V gene's germline CDR1 is SGHAT and CDR2 FQNNGV. The CDR3 has 16 residues. In nucleotides, the CDR3 is TGTGCCAGCAGCTTAGAGGGGATGAGCCCCTACAATGAGCAGTTCTTC. Its translation: CASSLEGMSPYNEQFF.

Concerning this clonotype: This could be a read error, since a much larger clone is one nucleotide away. This chain uses TRBV12-3 or TRBV12-4 with TRBJ1-5, with a weak D call TRBD1 (5 bases). There are 14 residues in the CDR3. Trimming took 8 bases from V and 4 from J, leaving 15 bases between them. The CDR3 here is CASCWGRANQPQHF. CDR3 nucleotides: TGTGCCAGCTGTTGGGGACGGGCTAATCAGCCCCAGCATTTT.

Turning to this clonotype: The junction differs from germline at one of its ends, possibly a read error. V and J are TRBV6-1 and TRBJ2-7, with 11 bases identical to TRBD2. This CDR3 is built from 15 residues. CDR1 MNHNS and CDR2 SASEGT come from the germline V gene. Here the CDR3 reads CVSSDAGTSGYEQYF. The CDR3 bases are TGTGTCAGCAGCGATGCCGGGACTAGCGGCTACGAGCAGTACTTC.

Ten or more counts support this clonotype. This chain connects TRBV14 to TRBJ1-1; D unresolved. Germline V CDR1 and CDR2: SGHDN, FVKESK. The CDR3 totals 13 residues. Deletions cut 4 bases from V and 4 bases from J, with 10 bases between. The CDR3 sequence is CASSLGMGTEAFF. CDR3 in DNA: TGTGCCAGCAGCCTAGGCATGGGCACTGAAGCTTTCTTT.

Points on this clonotype: An end of the junction does not agree with germline; a read error may underlie this. The chain recombines TRBV11-1 with TRBJ2-1; D is possibly TRBD2 (6 bases). From germline, CDR1 is SGHAT and CDR2 FQDESV (reference sequence). There are 15 residues in the CDR3. CDR3 coding DNA: TGTGCCAGCACCTTAGGAACTAGCAGGAAGTTTGAGCAGTTCTTC. Protein product: CASTLGTSRKFEQFF.

There are a few counts of this clonotype. A much larger clonotype is one base distant, so this may be a read error. The chain joins TRBV12-3 or TRBV12-4 to TRBJ2-7, with D perhaps TRBD1 (5 bases). The CDR3 length is 13 residues. The CDR3 region has the DNA TGTGCCAGCACCCAGGGCCTACAGTACGAGCAGTGCTTC. Amino acids: CASTQGLQYEQCF.

The CDR3 nucleotides read TGTGCCAGCAGCCTGTCTGTTAGCCTGAACACCGGGGAGCTGTTTTTT. It codes for CASSLSVSLNTGELFF. The chain recombines TRBV5-6 with TRBJ2-2; no clear D. From germline, CDR1 is SGHDT and CDR2 YYEEEE. V was trimmed by 4 bases and J by 1 base, leaving 14 bases between them. The CDR3 has 16 residues. Full variable domain (rest looked up from reference TRBV5-6 and TRBJ2-2): DAGVTQSPTHLIKTRGQQVTLRCSPKSGHDTVSWYQQALGQGPQFIFQYYEEEERQRGNFPDRFSGHQFPNYSSELNVNALLLGDSALYLCASSLSVSLNTGELFFGEGSRLTVL.

About this clonotype itself: Germline and junction disagree at one end, which may indicate a read error. The chain carries TRBV12-5 and TRBJ2-5, with D maybe TRBD2 (7 bases). From germline, CDR1 is LGHNT and CDR2 FRNRAP. The CDR3 has 17 amino acids. The CDR3 loop is CASSLDTGRVGQETQYF. Here the CDR3 DNA reads TGTGCTAGTAGTTTGGATACAGGGAGGGTGGGACAAGAGACCCAGTACTTT.

With respect to this clonotype: No conserved phenylalanine or tryptophan is present at the end of the CDR3, so a read error is the likely explanation. The V gene is TRBV5-6, the J gene TRBJ1-6; D uncertain. Germline V gene data show CDR1 as SGHDT and CDR2 as YYEEEE. This CDR3 contains 12 residues. V lost 7 bases and J lost 7, with 9 bases in between. The CDR3 spells CASCAYNSPLHY. CDR3 bases: TGTGCCAGCTGCGCGTACAATTCACCCCTCCACTAT.

This clonotype was observed at least ten times. The chain has TRBV12-3 or TRBV12-4 and TRBJ1-5; D uncertain. The V gene lost 3 bases and the J gene lost 2 bases, with 8 bases spanning the gap. CDR3 length: 14 amino acids. DNA for the CDR3: TGTGCCAGCAGTTTGGGATATGGCAATCAGCCCCAGCATTTT. It translates to CASSLGYGNQPQHF.

This clonotype was detected ten times or more. The gene calls are TRBV12-3 or TRBV12-4 and TRBJ1-5; no definite D call. Trimming cost V 4 bases and J 5 bases, with 12 bases left between them. This CDR3 is built from 14 residues. This chain's CDR3 is CASSSSGFYQPQHF. The CDR3 nucleotides are TGTGCCAGCAGTTCGAGCGGGTTTTATCAGCCCCAGCATTTT.